This T cell receptor (beta chain) was captured by sequencing in a study of blood T cell repertoires in COVID-19. Study context: COVID-19 samples, acute and convalescent, were from the United States, Italy and Spain.

Libraries were prepared by immunoSEQ multiplex PCR; TCRdb keeps only in-frame clonotypes and omits some of them. The data show a few hundred thousand clones, nearly 90% seen once. Germline values: CDR1 SGHAT, CDR2 FQNNGV. The CDR3 spans 14 residues. V was pared by 5 bases and J by 5 bases, with 15 bases between. The sequenced sample consisted of PBMCs or T cells enriched from blood (not recorded which). The V and J genes are TRBV11-2 and TRBJ1-1; D gene unclear. The clonotype was recovered from a woman in her twenties or thirties who had recovered from COVID-19. The CDR3 region is CASSPGIGRTEAFF. In nucleotides, the CDR3 is TGTGCCAGCAGCCCTGGGATAGGGAGGACTGAAGCTTTCTTT.